Listed below are T cell receptor beta chains from one sample, sequenced in a study of blood T cell repertoires in COVID-19. TCRdb's table, derived via immunoSEQ multiplex PCR, lists solely in-frame clones and lacks some. The table includes fewer than 350,000 clones, 90% detected once. Sequencing input: PBMCs or T cells enriched from blood (not recorded which). The source of these receptors is a woman under 30 with acute COVID-19. The CDR3 runs from the conserved cysteine through the conserved F or W. D genes are given only for firm matches. A clone size is listed for some rows: how often the clone was seen (once, few, many), or a class if it is expanded.

d_gene,j_gene,v_gene,abundance,CDR3aa,CDR3nt
NA,TRBJ2-5,TRBV18,NA,CASSPAETQYF,TGTGCCAGCTCACCGGCAGAGACCCAGTACTTC
NA,TRBJ2-7,TRBV4-3,NA,CASSQDSRSYEQYF,TGCGCCAGCAGCCAAGATTCAAGGAGCTACGAGCAGTACTTC
TRBD1,TRBJ2-7,TRBV4-1,NA,CASSQAFSGTDGLYEQYF,TGCGCCAGCAGCCAAGCCTTTTCCGGGACAGACGGTCTTTACGAGCAGTACTTC
NA,TRBJ2-3,TRBV21-1,NA,CASSKGPSGRARSHNAQYF,TGTGCCAGCAGCAAAGGGCCTAGCGGGAGGGCCCGCTCCCATAATGCGCAGTATTTT
TRBD1,TRBJ2-7,TRBV28,NA,CASRQTGYEQYF,TGTGCCAGCAGGCAGACAGGGTACGAGCAGTACTTC
TRBD2,TRBJ2-1,TRBV7-9,NA,CASSSPSGRAYNEQFF,TGTGCCAGCAGCTCTCCTAGCGGGAGGGCCTACAATGAGCAGTTCTTC
NA,TRBJ2-4,TRBV5-4,NA,CASSPRLGDKNIQYF,TGTGCCAGCAGCCCGCGACTAGGGGACAAAAACATTCAGTACTTC
TRBD2,TRBJ2-5,TRBV7-6,NA,CASSRTSGQETQYF,TGTGCCAGCAGCCGGACTAGCGGTCAAGAGACCCAGTACTTC
TRBD1,TRBJ2-1,TRBV7-3,NA,CASSRQGGSYNEQFF,TGTGCCAGCAGCCGACAGGGCGGCTCCTACAATGAGCAGTTCTTC
TRBD2,TRBJ2-7,TRBV20-1,NA,CSASPGLAGAYEQYF,TGCAGTGCTAGTCCGGGACTAGCGGGGGCCTACGAGCAGTACTTC
NA,TRBJ2-7,TRBV7-9,NA,CASSPTGSSYEQYF,TGTGCCAGCAGCCCTACAGGGAGCTCCTACGAGCAGTACTTC
TRBD2,TRBJ2-3,TRBV20-1,NA,CSASVAGGADTQYF,TGCAGTGCTAGTGTAGCGGGAGGAGCAGATACGCAGTATTTT
TRBD2,TRBJ2-2,TRBV7-9,NA,CASSPGLAETGELFF,TGTGCCAGCAGCCCTGGTCTAGCGGAGACCGGGGAGCTGTTTTTT
TRBD2,TRBJ2-2,TRBV27,NA,CASSKREVNTGELFF,TGTGCCAGCAGTAAGCGGGAGGTTAACACCGGGGAGCTGTTTTTT
NA,TRBJ1-1,TRBV28,NA,CASLNLDSLNTEAFF,TGTGCCAGCCTTAATCTTGACAGTTTGAACACTGAAGCTTTCTTT
TRBD2,TRBJ2-3,TRBV5-1,NA,CASSLRLAGATDTQYF,TGCGCCAGCAGCTTGCGACTAGCGGGCGCCACAGATACGCAGTATTTT
NA,TRBJ1-1,TRBV7-2,NA,CASSLVRGGGTTEAFF,TGTGCCAGCAGCTTAGTAAGGGGGGGAGGGACCACTGAAGCTTTCTTT
NA,TRBJ1-3,TRBV3-1/TRBV3-2,NA,CASSQDQISGNTIYF,TGTGCCAGCAGCCAAGATCAGATCTCTGGAAACACCATATATTTT
TRBD2,TRBJ2-3,TRBV27,NA,CASSRTSGSLDTQYF,TGTGCCAGCAGCCGGACTAGCGGGAGCTTAGATACGCAGTATTTT
NA,TRBJ2-7,TRBV4-1,NA,CASSPVLGHNYEQYF,TGCGCCAGCAGCCCGGTTTTAGGACACAACTACGAGCAGTACTTC
NA,TRBJ2-3,TRBV12-3/TRBV12-4,NA,CASLPGTDTQYF,TGTGCCAGCCTCCCTGGCACAGATACGCAGTATTTT
NA,TRBJ1-2,TRBV4-3,NA,CASSQDLSGIRGYTF,TGCGCCAGCAGCCAAGATCTCTCCGGGATCCGGGGCTACACCTTC
NA,TRBJ2-2,TRBV30,NA,CAFFPGSINTGELFF,TGTGCCTTTTTTCCGGGATCTATTAACACCGGGGAGCTGTTTTTT
TRBD1,TRBJ1-4,TRBV5-8,NA,CASTLAPGQGFMANEKLFF,TGTGCCAGCACCCTTGCCCCTGGACAGGGGTTTATGGCTAATGAAAAACTGTTTTTT
NA,TRBJ2-1,TRBV11-3,NA,CASSLEAISNEQFF,TGTGCCAGCAGCCTAGAGGCAATCTCGAATGAGCAGTTCTTC
NA,TRBJ1-2,TRBV21-1,NA,CASSKARGEKTSNYGYTF,TGTGCCAGCAGCAAAGCCCGGGGGGAGAAAACCTCTAACTATGGCTACACCTTC
NA,TRBJ2-7,TRBV2,NA,CASSVHEGGQYF,TGTGCCAGCAGTGTCCATGAGGGTGGGCAGTACTTC
TRBD1,TRBJ1-5,TRBV19,NA,CASSRGTGSHQPQHF,TGTGCCAGTAGTAGGGGGACAGGGTCCCATCAGCCCCAGCATTTT
TRBD2,TRBJ2-3,TRBV19,NA,CASSIGTRGATDTQYF,TGTGCCAGTAGTATCGGGACTAGGGGCGCCACAGATACGCAGTATTTT
NA,TRBJ2-6,TRBV4-2,NA,CASSQGGTWAPGANVLTF,TGTGCCAGCAGCCAAGGGGGGACATGGGCCCCTGGGGCCAACGTCCTGACTTTC
TRBD1,TRBJ2-1,TRBV10-3,NA,CAISESGQGGYNEQFF,TGTGCCATCAGTGAGTCGGGACAGGGTGGATACAATGAGCAGTTCTTC
NA,TRBJ2-6,TRBV5-1,NA,CASRTASGANVLTF,TGCGCCAGCCGGACAGCCTCTGGGGCCAACGTCCTGACTTTC
TRBD2,TRBJ2-1,TRBV20-1,NA,CSASQTSRSYNEQFF,TGCAGTGCTAGTCAGACTAGCCGGAGTTACAATGAGCAGTTCTTC
NA,TRBJ2-5,TRBV6-5,NA,CASSPKPDRSSGYF,TGTGCCAGCAGCCCAAAGCCCGACAGAAGCAGTGGGTACTTC
TRBD2,TRBJ2-2,TRBV7-9,few,CASNPRLAGGYTGELFF,TGTGCCAGCAACCCACGACTAGCGGGGGGCTACACCGGGGAGCTGTTTTTT
TRBD1,TRBJ1-2,TRBV30,NA,CAWSVVSGGGYTF,TGTGCCTGGAGTGTGGTTTCAGGGGGCGGCTACACCTTC
TRBD1,TRBJ1-3,TRBV3-1/TRBV3-2,NA,CASSRTGGMTGNTIYF,TGTGCCAGCAGCCGCACAGGGGGCATGACTGGAAACACCATATATTTT
NA,TRBJ1-5,TRBV2,NA,CASRGRGMTNQPQHF,TGTGCCAGCAGGGGCAGGGGCATGACGAATCAGCCCCAGCATTTT
TRBD2,TRBJ2-2,TRBV29-1,NA,CSTSGRVDTGELFF,TGCAGCACCTCGGGGAGGGTGGACACCGGGGAGCTGTTTTTT
NA,TRBJ1-1,TRBV30,few,CAYNRGAQTEAFF,TGTGCCTATAACCGGGGGGCGCAAACTGAAGCTTTCTTT
TRBD1,TRBJ1-2,TRBV28,NA,CASSSAGTGGYYGYTF,TGTGCCAGCAGTTCCGCCGGGACAGGGGGGTACTATGGCTACACCTTC
NA,TRBJ1-4,TRBV4-1,NA,CASSPRGPGQIGEKLFF,TGCGCCAGCAGCCCGCGCGGACCGGGACAAATCGGAGAAAAACTGTTTTTT
NA,TRBJ2-1,TRBV27,NA,CAPPLALSSYNEQFF,TGTGCCCCCCCCCTCGCTTTGAGCTCCTACAATGAGCAGTTCTTC
TRBD2,TRBJ2-7,TRBV15,NA,CATSWGLANDYEQYF,TGTGCCACCAGCTGGGGACTAGCGAACGACTACGAGCAGTACTTC
NA,TRBJ1-2,TRBV3-1/TRBV3-2,NA,CASSLSAETTNYGYTF,TGTGCCAGCAGCCTTTCGGCAGAGACTACTAACTATGGCTACACCTTC
TRBD2,TRBJ2-7,TRBV29-1,NA,CSVELLAGDDEQYF,TGCAGCGTGGAACTACTAGCGGGAGATGACGAGCAGTACTTC
NA,TRBJ1-4,TRBV6-1,NA,CASSELGAEKLFF,TGTGCCAGCAGTGAACTGGGGGCCGAAAAACTGTTTTTT
TRBD1,TRBJ2-7,TRBV6-2/TRBV6-3,NA,CASSSQQGAKYEQYF,TGTGCCAGCAGTTCTCAACAGGGGGCAAAGTACGAGCAGTACTTC
NA,TRBJ1-4,TRBV4-2,NA,CASSPSSGSDEKLFF,TGTGCCAGCAGCCCCTCGTCCGGGTCGGATGAAAAACTGTTTTTT
TRBD2,TRBJ2-1,TRBV15,NA,CATSRGNAGALFDEQFF,TGTGCCACCAGCAGAGGCAACGCGGGAGCCCTCTTCGATGAGCAGTTCTTC